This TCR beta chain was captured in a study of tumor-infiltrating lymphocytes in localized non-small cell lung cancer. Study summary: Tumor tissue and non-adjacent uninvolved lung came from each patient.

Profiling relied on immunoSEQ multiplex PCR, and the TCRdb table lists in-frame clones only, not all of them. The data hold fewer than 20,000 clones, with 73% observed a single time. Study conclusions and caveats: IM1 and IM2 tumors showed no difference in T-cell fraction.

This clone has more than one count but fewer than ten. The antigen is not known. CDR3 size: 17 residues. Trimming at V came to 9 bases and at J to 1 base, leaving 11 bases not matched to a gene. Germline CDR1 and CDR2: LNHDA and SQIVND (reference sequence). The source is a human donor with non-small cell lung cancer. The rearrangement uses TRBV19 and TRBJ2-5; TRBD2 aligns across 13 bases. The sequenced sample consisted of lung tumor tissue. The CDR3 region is CARQATSGGPFQETQYF. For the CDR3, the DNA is TGTGCCAGACAGGCGACTAGCGGGGGGCCATTCCAAGAGACCCAGTACTTC.